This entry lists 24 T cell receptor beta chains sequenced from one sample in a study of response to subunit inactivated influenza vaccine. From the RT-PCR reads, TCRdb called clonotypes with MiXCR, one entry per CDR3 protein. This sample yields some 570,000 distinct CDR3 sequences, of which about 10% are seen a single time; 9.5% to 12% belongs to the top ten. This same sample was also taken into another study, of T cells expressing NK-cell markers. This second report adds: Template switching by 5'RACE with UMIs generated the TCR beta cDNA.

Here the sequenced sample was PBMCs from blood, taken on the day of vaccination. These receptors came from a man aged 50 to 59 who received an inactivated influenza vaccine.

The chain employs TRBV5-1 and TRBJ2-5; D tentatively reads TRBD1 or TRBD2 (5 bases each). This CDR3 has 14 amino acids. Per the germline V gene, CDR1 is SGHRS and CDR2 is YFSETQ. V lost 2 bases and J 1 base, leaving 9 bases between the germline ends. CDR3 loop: CASSFLGPQETQYF. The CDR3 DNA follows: TGCGCCAGCAGCTTTTTGGGACCCCAAGAGACCCAGTACTTC.

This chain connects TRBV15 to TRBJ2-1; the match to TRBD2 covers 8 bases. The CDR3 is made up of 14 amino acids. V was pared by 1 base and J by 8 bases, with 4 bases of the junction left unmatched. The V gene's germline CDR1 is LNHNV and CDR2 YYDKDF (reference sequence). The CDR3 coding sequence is TGTGCCACCAGCAGAGTGAGGCGGGAGGATGAGCAGTTCTTC. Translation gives CATSRVRREDEQFF.

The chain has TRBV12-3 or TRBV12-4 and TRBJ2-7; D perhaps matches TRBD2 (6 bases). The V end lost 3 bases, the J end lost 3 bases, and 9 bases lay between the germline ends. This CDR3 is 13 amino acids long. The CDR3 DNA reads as TGTGCCAGCAGTTTGACTAGTTACTACGAGCAGTACTTC. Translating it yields CASSLTSYYEQYF.

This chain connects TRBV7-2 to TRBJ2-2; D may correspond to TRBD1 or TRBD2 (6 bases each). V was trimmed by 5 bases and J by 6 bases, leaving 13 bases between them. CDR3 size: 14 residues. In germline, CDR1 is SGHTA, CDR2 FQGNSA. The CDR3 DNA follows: TGTGCCAGCAGCCCCATGGGGGGCCCCGGGGAGCTGTTTTTT. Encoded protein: CASSPMGGPGELFF.

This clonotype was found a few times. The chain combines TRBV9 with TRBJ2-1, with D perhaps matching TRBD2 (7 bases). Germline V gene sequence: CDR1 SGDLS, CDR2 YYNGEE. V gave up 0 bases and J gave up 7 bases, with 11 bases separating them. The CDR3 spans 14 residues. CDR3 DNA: TGTGCCAGCAGCGTAGTGGGGGGGCTAAATGAGCAGTTCTTC. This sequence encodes CASSVVGGLNEQFF.

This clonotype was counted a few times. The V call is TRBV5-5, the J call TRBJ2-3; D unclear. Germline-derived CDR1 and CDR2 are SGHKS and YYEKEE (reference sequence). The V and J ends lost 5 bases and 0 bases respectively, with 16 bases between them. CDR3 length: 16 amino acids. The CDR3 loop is CASSLTTSASTDTQYF. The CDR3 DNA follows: TGTGCCAGCAGTTTGACGACCTCGGCTAGCACAGATACGCAGTATTTT.

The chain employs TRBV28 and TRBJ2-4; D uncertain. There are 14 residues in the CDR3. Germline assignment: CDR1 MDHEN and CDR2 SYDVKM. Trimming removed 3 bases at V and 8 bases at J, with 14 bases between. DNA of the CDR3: TGTGCCAGCAGTTTTAAAAGCCCGGCGGACATTCAGTACTTC. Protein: CASSFKSPADIQYF.

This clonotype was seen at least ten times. The CDR3 nucleotides read TGTGCCAGCAGGCCAGGGGCCAATGAGCAGTTCTTC. It specifies CASRPGANEQFF. V is TRBV5-5 and J is TRBJ2-1, with D tentatively TRBD1 (6 bases). Trimming shortened V by 5 bases and J by 6 bases, and 9 bases separated the two germline ends. CDR1 is SGHKS, CDR2 YYEKEE, per germline (reference sequence). This CDR3 region has 12 residues.

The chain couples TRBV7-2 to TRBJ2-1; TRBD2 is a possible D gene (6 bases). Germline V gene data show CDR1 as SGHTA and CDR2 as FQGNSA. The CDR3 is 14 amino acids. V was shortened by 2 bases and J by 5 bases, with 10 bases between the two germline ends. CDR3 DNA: TGTGCCAGCAGCTTATACGGGAGCCACAATGAGCAGTTCTTC. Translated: CASSLYGSHNEQFF.

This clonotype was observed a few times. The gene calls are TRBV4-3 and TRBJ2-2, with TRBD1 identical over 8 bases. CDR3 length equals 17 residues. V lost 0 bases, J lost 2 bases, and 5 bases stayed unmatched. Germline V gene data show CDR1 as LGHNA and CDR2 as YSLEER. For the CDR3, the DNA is TGCGCCAGCAGCCAAGATTCCGGGACAGGAAACACCGGGGAGCTGTTTTTT. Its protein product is CASSQDSGTGNTGELFF.

CDR3 bases: TGTGCCAGCAGTTTAGCGCAGGTCATAAGGGGGGTGAAGTTCTTC. Protein product: CASSLAQVIRGVKFF. The rearrangement links TRBV12-3 or TRBV12-4 to TRBJ2-1, with D perhaps assigned TRBD1 or TRBD2 (6 bases each). This CDR3 spans 15 amino acids. V was clipped by 0 bases and J by 14 bases, with 20 bases between them.

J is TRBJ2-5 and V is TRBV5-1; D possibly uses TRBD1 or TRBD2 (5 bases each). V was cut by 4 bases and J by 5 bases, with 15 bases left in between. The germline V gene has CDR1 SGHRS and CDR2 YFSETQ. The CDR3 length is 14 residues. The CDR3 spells CASSLMGEGETQYF. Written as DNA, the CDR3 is TGCGCCAGCAGCCTCATGGGGGAAGGGGAGACCCAGTACTTC.

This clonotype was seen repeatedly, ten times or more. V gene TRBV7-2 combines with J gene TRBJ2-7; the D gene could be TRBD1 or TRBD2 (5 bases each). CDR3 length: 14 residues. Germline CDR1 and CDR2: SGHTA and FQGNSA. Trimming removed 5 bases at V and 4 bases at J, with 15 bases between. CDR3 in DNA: TGTGCCAGCAGCCGACCGGGACGGATATACGAGCAGTACTTC. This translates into CASSRPGRIYEQYF.

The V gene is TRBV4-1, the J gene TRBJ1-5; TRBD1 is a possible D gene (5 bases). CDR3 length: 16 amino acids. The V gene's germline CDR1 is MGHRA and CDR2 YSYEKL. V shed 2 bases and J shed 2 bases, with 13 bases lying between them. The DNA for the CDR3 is TGCGCCAGCAGCCAATCTGCGGGGCGGCGCAATCAGCCCCAGCATTTT. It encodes CASSQSAGRRNQPQHF.

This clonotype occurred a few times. The CDR3 coding sequence is TGCGCCAGCAGCGAACTAGACAATGAGCAGTTCTTC. Translation: CASSELDNEQFF. The chain couples TRBV5-1 to TRBJ2-1, with a tentative D call TRBD2 (5 bases). The CDR3 has 12 amino acids. V dropped 4 bases and J dropped 5 bases, with 7 bases sitting between them. Germline V gene lookup returns CDR1 SGHRS and CDR2 YFSETQ.

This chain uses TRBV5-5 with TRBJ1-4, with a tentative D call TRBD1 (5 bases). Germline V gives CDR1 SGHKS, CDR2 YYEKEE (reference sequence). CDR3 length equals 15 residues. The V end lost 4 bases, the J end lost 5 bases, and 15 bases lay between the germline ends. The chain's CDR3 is CASSPMGTQNEKLFF. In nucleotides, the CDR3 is TGTGCCAGCAGCCCCATGGGGACCCAAAATGAAAAACTGTTTTTT.

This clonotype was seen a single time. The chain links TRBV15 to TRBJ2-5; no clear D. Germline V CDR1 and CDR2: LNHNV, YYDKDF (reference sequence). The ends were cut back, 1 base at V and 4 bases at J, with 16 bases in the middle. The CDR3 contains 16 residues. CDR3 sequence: CATSRGRPSLGETQYF. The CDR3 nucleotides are TGTGCCACCAGCAGAGGTCGACCGTCATTGGGAGAGACCCAGTACTTC. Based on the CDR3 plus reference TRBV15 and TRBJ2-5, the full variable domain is DAMVIQNPRYQVTQFGKPVTLSCSQTLNHNVMYWYQQKSSQAPKLLFHYYDKDFNNEADTPDNFQSRRPNTSFCFLDIRSPGLGDTAMYLCATSRGRPSLGETQYFGPGTRLLVL.

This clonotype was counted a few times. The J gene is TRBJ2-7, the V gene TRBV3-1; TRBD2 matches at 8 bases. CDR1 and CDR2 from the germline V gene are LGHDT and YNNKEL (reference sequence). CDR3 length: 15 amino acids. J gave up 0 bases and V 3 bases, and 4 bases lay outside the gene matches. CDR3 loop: CASSHRLATSYEQYF. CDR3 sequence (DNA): TGTGCCAGCAGCCACCGACTAGCGACCTCCTACGAGCAGTACTTC.

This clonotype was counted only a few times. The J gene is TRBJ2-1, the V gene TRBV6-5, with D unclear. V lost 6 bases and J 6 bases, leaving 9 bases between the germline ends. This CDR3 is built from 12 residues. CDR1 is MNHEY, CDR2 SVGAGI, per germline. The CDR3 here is CASSPPSNEQFF. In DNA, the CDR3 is TGTGCCAGCAGCCCCCCTAGCAATGAGCAGTTCTTC.

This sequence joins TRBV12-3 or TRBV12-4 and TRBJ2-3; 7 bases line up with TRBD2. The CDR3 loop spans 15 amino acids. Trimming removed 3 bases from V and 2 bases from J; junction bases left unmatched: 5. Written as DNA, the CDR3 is TGTGCCAGCAGTTTTATGAGCGGGACCACAGATACGCAGTATTTT. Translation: CASSFMSGTTDTQYF.

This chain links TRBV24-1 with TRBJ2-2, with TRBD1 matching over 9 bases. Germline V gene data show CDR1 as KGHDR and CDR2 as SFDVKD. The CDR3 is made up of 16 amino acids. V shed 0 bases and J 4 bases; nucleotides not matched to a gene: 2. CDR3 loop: CATSDLGQGTTGELFF. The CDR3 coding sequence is TGTGCCACCAGTGATTTGGGACAGGGGACCACCGGGGAGCTGTTTTTT.

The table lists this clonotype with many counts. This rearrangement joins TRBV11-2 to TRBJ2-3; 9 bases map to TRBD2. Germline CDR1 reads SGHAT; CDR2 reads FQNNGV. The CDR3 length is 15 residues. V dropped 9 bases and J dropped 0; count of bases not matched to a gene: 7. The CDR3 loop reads CASLAGTSSTDTQYF. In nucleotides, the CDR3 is TGTGCCAGTCTAGCGGGAACCTCTAGCACAGATACGCAGTATTTT.

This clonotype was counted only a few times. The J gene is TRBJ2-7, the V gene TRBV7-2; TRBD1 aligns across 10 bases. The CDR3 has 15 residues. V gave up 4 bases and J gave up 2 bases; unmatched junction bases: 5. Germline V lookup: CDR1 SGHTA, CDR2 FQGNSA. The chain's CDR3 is CASSWSGTGAYEQYF. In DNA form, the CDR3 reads TGTGCCAGCAGCTGGAGTGGGACAGGGGCCTACGAGCAGTACTTC.

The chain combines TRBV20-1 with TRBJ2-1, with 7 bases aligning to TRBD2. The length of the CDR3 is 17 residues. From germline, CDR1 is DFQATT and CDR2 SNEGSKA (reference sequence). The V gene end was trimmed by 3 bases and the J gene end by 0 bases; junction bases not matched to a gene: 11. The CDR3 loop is CSARDSGGTSSYNEQFF. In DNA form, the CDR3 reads TGCAGTGCTAGGGACTCGGGAGGCACGAGCTCCTACAATGAGCAGTTCTTC.